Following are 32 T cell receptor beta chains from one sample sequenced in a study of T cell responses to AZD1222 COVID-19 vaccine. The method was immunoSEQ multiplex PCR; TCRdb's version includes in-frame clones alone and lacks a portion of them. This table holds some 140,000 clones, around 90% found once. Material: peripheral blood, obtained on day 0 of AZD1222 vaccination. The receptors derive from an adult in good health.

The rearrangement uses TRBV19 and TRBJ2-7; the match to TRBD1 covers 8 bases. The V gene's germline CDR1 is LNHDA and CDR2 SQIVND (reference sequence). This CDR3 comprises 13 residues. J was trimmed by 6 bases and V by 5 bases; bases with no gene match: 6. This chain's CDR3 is CASSFRGQSEQYF. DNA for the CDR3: TGTGCCAGTAGTTTCAGGGGGCAGAGCGAGCAGTACTTC.

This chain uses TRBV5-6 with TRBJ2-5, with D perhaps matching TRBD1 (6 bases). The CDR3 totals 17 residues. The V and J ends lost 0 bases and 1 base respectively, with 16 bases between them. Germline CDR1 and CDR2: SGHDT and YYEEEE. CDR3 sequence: CASSLGGTITFQETQYF. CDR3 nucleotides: TGTGCCAGCAGCTTGGGGGGGACAATCACTTTCCAAGAGACCCAGTACTTC.

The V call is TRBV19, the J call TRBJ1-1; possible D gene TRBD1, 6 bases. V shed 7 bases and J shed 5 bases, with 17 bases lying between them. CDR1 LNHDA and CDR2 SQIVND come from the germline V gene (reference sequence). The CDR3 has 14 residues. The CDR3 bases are TGTGCCAGTACCCGCGACAGAGGACAGACTGAAGCTTTCTTT. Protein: CASTRDRGQTEAFF.

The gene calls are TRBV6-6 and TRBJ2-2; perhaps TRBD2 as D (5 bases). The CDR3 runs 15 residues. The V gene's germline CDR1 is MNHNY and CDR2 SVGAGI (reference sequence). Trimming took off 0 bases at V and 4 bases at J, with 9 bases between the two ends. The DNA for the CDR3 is TGTGCCAGCAGTTACTCCGGGGAGAGCACCGGGGAGCTGTTTTTT. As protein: CASSYSGESTGELFF.

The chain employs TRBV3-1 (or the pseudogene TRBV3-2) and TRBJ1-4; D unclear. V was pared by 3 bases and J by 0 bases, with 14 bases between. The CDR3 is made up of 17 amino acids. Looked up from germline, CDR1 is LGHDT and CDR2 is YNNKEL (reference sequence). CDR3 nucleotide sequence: TGTGCCAGCAGCCATCAACCCTTTGGACCAACTAATGAAAAACTGTTTTTT. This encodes CASSHQPFGPTNEKLFF.

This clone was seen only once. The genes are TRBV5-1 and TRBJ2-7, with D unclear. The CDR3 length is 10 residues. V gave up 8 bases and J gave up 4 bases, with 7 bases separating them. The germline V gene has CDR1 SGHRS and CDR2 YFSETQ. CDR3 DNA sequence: TGCGCCAGGTGGTGTTACGAGCAGTACTTC. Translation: CARWCYEQYF.

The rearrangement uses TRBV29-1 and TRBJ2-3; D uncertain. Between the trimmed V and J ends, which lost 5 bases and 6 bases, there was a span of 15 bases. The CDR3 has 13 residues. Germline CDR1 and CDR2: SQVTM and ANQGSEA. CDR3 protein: CSVLLPLTDTQYF. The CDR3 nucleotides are TGCAGCGTTCTCCTCCCCCTTACGGATACGCAGTATTTT.

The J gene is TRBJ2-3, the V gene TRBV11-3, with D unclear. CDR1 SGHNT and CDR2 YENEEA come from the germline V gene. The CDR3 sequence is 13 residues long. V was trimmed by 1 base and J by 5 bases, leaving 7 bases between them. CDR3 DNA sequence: TGTGCCAGCAGCTTAGTGGCAAAAGATACGCAGTATTTT. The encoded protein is CASSLVAKDTQYF.

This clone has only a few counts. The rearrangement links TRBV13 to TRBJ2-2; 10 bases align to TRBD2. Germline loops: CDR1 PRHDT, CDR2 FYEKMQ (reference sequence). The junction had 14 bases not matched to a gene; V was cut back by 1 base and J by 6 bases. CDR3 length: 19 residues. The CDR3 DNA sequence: TGTGCCAGCAGCTTAGTCGATAGCGGGAGGCCCCTGGGGGCCGGGGAGCTGTTTTTT. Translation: CASSLVDSGRPLGAGELFF.

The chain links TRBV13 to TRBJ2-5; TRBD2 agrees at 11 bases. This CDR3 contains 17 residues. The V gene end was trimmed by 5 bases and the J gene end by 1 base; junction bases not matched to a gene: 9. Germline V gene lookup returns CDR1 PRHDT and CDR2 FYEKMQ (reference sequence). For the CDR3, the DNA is TGTGCCAGCAGCCCCGAGGCTAGCGGGAGGTTCCAAGAGACCCAGTACTTC. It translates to CASSPEASGRFQETQYF.

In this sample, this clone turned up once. CDR3 region: CASSIGLSGGLSNQPQHF. Written as DNA, the CDR3 is TGTGCCAGTAGTATAGGTCTTTCAGGCGGCCTTAGCAATCAGCCCCAGCATTTT. The chain carries TRBV19 and TRBJ1-5, with D unclear. With 1 base removed from V and 0 bases from J, the gap between germline ends came to 16 bases. Germline-derived CDR1 and CDR2 are LNHDA and SQIVND (reference sequence). The CDR3 has 18 amino acids. The whole variable domain, filled in from reference TRBV19 and TRBJ1-5, reads DGGITQSPKYLFRKEGQNVTLSCEQNLNHDAMYWYRQDPGQGLRLIYYSQIVNDFQKGDIAEGYSVSREKKESFPLTVTSAQKNPTAFYLCASSIGLSGGLSNQPQHFGDGTRLSIL.

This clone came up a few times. The CDR3 nucleotides are TGTGCCAGCAGGGGTACTAGCGGGCTTGGGGGGCAGTTCTTC. Protein: CASRGTSGLGGQFF. The rearrangement joins TRBV2 to TRBJ2-1, with 9 bases that match TRBD2. Germline CDR1 and CDR2: SNHLY and FYNNEI. The CDR3 consists of 14 residues. V was pared by 6 bases and J by 12 bases, with 12 bases of the junction left unmatched.

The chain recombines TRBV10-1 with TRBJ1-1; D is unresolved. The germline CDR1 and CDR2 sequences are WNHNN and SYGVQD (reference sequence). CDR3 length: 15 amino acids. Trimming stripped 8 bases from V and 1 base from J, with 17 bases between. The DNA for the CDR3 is TGCGCCAGCCCAGAGGGTAGAGACCAGAACACTGAAGCTTTCTTT. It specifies CASPEGRDQNTEAFF.

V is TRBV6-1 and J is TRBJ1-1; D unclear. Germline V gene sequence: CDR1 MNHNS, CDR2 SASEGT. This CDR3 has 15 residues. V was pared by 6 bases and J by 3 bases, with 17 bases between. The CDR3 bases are TGTGCCAGCAGGCCCCCGGGCGGGAGGGACACTGAAGCTTTCTTT. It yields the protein CASRPPGGRDTEAFF.

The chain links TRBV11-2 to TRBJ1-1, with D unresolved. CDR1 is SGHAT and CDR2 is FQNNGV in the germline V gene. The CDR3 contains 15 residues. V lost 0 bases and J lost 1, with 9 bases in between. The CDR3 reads CASSLEWAGNTEAFF. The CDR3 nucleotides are TGTGCCAGCAGCTTAGAGTGGGCGGGGAACACTGAAGCTTTCTTT.

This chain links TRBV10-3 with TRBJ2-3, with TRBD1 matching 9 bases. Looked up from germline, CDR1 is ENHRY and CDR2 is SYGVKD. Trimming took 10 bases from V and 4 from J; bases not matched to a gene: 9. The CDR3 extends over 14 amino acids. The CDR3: CATWDRERSDTQYF. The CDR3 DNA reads TGTGCCACCTGGGACAGGGAGCGCTCAGATACGCAGTATTTT.

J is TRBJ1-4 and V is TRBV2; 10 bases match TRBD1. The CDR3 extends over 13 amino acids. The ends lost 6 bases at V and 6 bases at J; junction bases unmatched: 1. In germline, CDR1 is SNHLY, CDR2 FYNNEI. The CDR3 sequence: CASRGTGDEKLFF. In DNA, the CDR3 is TGTGCCAGCAGAGGGACAGGGGATGAAAAACTGTTTTTT.

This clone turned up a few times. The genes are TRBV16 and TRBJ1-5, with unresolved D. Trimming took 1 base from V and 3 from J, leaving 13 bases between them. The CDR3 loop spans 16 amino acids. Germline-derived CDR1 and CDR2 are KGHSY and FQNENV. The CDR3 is CASSQLGSKDNQPQHF. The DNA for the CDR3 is TGTGCCAGCAGCCAATTGGGGAGTAAGGACAATCAGCCCCAGCATTTT.

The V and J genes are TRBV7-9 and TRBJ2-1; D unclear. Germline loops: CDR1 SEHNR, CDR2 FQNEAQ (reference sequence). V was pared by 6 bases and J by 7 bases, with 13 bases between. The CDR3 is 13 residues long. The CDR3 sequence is CASRPKSPNEQFF. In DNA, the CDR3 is TGTGCCAGCAGGCCTAAATCACCGAATGAGCAGTTCTTC.

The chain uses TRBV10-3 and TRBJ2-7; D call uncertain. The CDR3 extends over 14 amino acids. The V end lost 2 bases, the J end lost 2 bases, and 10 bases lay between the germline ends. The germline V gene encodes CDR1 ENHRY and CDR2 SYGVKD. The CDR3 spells CAISEVGSPYEQYF. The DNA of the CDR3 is TGTGCCATCAGTGAGGTTGGCTCTCCCTACGAGCAGTACTTC.

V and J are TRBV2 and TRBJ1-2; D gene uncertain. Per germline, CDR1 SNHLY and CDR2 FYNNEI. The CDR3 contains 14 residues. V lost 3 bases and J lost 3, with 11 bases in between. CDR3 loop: CASSELTSDYGYTF. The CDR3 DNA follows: TGTGCCAGCAGTGAGCTTACATCTGACTATGGCTACACCTTC.

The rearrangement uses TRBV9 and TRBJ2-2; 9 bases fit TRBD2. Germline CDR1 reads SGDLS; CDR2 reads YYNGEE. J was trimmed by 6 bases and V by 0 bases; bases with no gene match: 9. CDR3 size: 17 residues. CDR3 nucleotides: TGTGCCAGCAGCGTAGGGGCTAGCGGGATGACGGCCGGGGAGCTGTTTTTT. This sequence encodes CASSVGASGMTAGELFF.

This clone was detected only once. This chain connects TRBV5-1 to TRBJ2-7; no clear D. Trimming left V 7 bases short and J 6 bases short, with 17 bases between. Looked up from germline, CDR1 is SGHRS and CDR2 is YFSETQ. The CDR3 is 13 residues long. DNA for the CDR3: TGCGCCAGCCATCAGGAATTGAGGACCGAGCAGTACTTC. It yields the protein CASHQELRTEQYF.

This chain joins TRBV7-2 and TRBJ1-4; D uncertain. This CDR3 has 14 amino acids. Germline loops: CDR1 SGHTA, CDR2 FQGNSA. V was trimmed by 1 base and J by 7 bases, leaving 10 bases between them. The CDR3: CASSLDGLGEKLFF. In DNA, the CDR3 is TGTGCCAGCAGCTTAGATGGATTAGGTGAAAAACTGTTTTTT.

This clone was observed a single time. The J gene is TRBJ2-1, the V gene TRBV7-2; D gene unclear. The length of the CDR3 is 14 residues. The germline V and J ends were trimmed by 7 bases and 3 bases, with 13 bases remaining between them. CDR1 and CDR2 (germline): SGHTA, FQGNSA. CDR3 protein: CASTKGTGYNEQFF. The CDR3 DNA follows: TGTGCCAGCACAAAAGGTACGGGCTACAATGAGCAGTTCTTC.

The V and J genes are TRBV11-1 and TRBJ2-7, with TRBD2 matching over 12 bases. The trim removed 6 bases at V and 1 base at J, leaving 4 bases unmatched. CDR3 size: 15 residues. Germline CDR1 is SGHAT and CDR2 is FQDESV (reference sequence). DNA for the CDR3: TGTGCCAGCAGTCTAACTAGCGGGAGGTCCTACGAGCAGTACTTC. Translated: CASSLTSGRSYEQYF.

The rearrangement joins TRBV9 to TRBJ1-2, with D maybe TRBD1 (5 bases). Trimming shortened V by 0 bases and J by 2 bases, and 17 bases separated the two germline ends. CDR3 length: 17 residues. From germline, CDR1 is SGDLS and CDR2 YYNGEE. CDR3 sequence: CASSVAGGGSSNYGYTF. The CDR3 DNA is TGTGCCAGCAGCGTAGCAGGCGGGGGATCATCAAACTATGGCTACACCTTC.

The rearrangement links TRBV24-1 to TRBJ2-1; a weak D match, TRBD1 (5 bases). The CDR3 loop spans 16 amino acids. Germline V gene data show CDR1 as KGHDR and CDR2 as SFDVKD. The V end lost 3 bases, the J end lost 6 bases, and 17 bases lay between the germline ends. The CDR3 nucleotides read TGTGCCACCAGTGATCGTCAGGGCCGAGAAAGCAATGAGCAGTTCTTC. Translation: CATSDRQGRESNEQFF.

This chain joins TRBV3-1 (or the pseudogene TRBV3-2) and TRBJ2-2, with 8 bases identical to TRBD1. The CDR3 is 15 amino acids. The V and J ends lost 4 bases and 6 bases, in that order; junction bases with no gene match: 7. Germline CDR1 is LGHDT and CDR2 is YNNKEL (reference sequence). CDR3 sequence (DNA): TGTGCCAGCAGCCGGACAGGGTTTATTTCCGGGGAGCTGTTTTTT. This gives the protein CASSRTGFISGELFF.

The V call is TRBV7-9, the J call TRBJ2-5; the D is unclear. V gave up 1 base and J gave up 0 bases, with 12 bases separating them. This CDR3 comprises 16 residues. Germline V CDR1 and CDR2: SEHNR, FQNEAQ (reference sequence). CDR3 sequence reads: CASSLVLTKYQETQYF. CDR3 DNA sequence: TGTGCCAGCAGCTTAGTGCTTACTAAGTACCAAGAGACCCAGTACTTC.

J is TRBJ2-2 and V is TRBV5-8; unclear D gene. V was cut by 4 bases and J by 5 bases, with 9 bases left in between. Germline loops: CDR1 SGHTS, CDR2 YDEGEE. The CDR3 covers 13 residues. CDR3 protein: CASSLTRTGELFF. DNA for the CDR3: TGTGCCAGCAGCCTCACGAGGACCGGGGAGCTGTTTTTT.

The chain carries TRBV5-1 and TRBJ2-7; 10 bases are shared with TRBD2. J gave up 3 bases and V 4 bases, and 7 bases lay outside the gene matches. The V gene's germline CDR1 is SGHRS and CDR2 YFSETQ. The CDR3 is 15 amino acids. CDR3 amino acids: CASSPDGTSVYEQYF. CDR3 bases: TGCGCCAGCAGCCCAGACGGGACTAGCGTCTACGAGCAGTACTTC.